The next 26 T cell receptor beta chains were all read from a single sample in a study of T cell clonotyping in hematopoietic cell transplantation. Sample time point: recipient sample about 28 days before transplant, after cytoreduction. The assay was immunoSEQ multiplex PCR, and TCRdb's table has in-frame clones only and misses some. Among more than 25,000 clones listed, about 92% were seen once. The input for sequencing was peripheral blood mononuclear cells, taken before stem cell transplant. The receptors stem from a man aged 50-60 years with acute myeloid leukemia. Some clones in this sample may be carry-over from other donors' samples.

The chain is built from TRBV4-1 and TRBJ2-3, with a tentative D call TRBD2 (6 bases). The V gene's germline CDR1 is MGHRA and CDR2 YSYEKL. Trimming removed 4 bases from V and 6 bases from J, with 17 bases in between. The CDR3 spans 15 residues. CDR3 residues: CASSRLAGGVDTQYF. CDR3 nucleotide sequence: TGCGCCAGCAGCCGCCTAGCCGGGGGTGTGGATACGCAGTATTTT.

The CDR3 DNA follows: TGTGCCAGTAGTATAACAGGGAAGAACACTGAAGCTTTCTTT. Its protein product is CASSITGKNTEAFF. This chain connects TRBV19 to TRBJ1-1; TRBD1 might be the D (6 bases). There are 14 residues in the CDR3. CDR1 is LNHDA and CDR2 is SQIVND in the germline V gene (reference sequence). V was cut by 2 bases and J by 1 base, with 8 bases left in between.

The chain carries TRBV6-1 and TRBJ1-2; 7 nucleotides match TRBD1. Germline V gene data show CDR1 as MNHNS and CDR2 as SASEGT. The CDR3 runs to 15 residues. The V and J ends lost 4 bases and 3 bases, in that order; junction bases with no gene match: 8. The CDR3 DNA reads as TGTGCCAGCAGTGGTACCGGGACAGTGGACTATGGCTACACCTTC. It encodes CASSGTGTVDYGYTF.

V is TRBV9 and J is TRBJ1-2, with TRBD1 matching 12 bases. Trimming took 1 base from V and 6 from J; bases not matched to a gene: 10. CDR1 and CDR2 (germline): SGDLS, YYNGEE. The CDR3 has 17 residues. CDR3 bases: TGTGCCAGCAGCGTATCTTATAAAGGGACAGGGGGCGATGGCTACACCTTC. It encodes CASSVSYKGTGGDGYTF. Full variable domain (rest looked up from reference TRBV9 and TRBJ1-2): DSGVTQTPKHLITATGQRVTLRCSPRSGDLSVYWYQQSLDQGLQFLIQYYNGEERAKGNILERFSAQQFPDLHSELNLSSLELGDSALYFCASSVSYKGTGGDGYTFGSGTRLTVV.

This clone was detected once. The chain recombines TRBV4-1 with TRBJ2-7, with 7 bases fitting TRBD1. This CDR3 spans 16 amino acids. Per the germline V gene, CDR1 is MGHRA and CDR2 is YSYEKL. Unmatched junction bases numbered 6, after V lost 1 base and J lost 0 bases. CDR3 bases: TGCGCCAGCAGCCAAGCATGGACAGGTCCCTCCTACGAGCAGTACTTC. This codes for CASSQAWTGPSYEQYF.

The chain couples TRBV13 to TRBJ2-3; possible D gene TRBD1, 5 bases. With 4 bases removed from V and 4 bases from J, the gap between germline ends came to 6 bases. The CDR3 totals 12 residues. Per the germline V gene, CDR1 is PRHDT and CDR2 is FYEKMQ (reference sequence). CDR3 in amino acids: CASSWGPDTQYF. The CDR3 bases are TGTGCCAGCAGCTGGGGCCCAGATACGCAGTATTTT.

V gene TRBV27 combines with J gene TRBJ2-7, with D possibly TRBD2 on 5 matching bases. The CDR3 is 15 amino acids. The V end lost 6 bases, the J end lost 3 bases, and 18 bases lay between the germline ends. Germline CDR1 and CDR2: MNHEY and SMNVEV (reference sequence). CDR3 coding DNA: TGTGCCAGCAGCCCCGGGGTGAGTAACCACTACGAGCAGTACTTC. It translates to CASSPGVSNHYEQYF.

This clone was seen just once. The chain is built from TRBV9 and TRBJ1-4; 10 bases agree with TRBD1. Trimming removed 3 bases from V and 5 bases from J; junction bases left unmatched: 1. This CDR3 has 14 amino acids. Germline V gene data show CDR1 as SGDLS and CDR2 as YYNGEE. The CDR3 nucleotides are TGTGCCAGCAGCGGGACAGGGGGGAATGAAAAACTGTTTTTT. It specifies CASSGTGGNEKLFF.

The chain recombines TRBV7-2 with TRBJ2-7, with TRBD1 matching over 12 bases. The junction had 4 bases not matched to a gene; V was cut back by 5 bases and J by 2 bases. The CDR3 is made up of 15 amino acids. CDR1 is SGHTA, CDR2 FQGNSA, per germline. The CDR3 reads CASSPGQGAAYEQYF. The DNA of the CDR3 is TGTGCCAGCAGCCCGGGACAGGGGGCCGCCTACGAGCAGTACTTC.

This clone was counted a single time. The V and J genes are TRBV5-4 and TRBJ2-3; D is unresolved. This CDR3 region has 15 residues. Per the germline V gene, CDR1 is SGHNT and CDR2 is YYREEE (reference sequence). V lost 4 bases and J 6 bases, leaving 18 bases between the germline ends. The CDR3 nucleotides are TGTGCCAGCAGCCTACCGGGCACTCAGGTGGATACGCAGTATTTT. Its protein product is CASSLPGTQVDTQYF.

The rearrangement joins TRBV5-1 to TRBJ2-7, with a tentative D call TRBD1 (6 bases). Germline loops: CDR1 SGHRS, CDR2 YFSETQ. The ends were cut back, 4 bases at V and 2 bases at J, with 13 bases in the middle. This CDR3 is 14 amino acids long. This CDR3 is CASSPDRITYEQYF. The CDR3 DNA follows: TGCGCCAGCAGCCCCGACAGGATAACCTACGAGCAGTACTTC.

Only a few counts were recorded for this clone. J is TRBJ2-3 and V is TRBV14; 11 positions agree with TRBD2. CDR3 length equals 19 residues. With V trimmed by 4 bases and J by 4 bases, 16 bases remained unmatched. The germline gives CDR1 SGHDN, CDR2 FVKESK. CDR3 nucleotide sequence: TGTGCCAGCAGCCCGACCAACTATCGACTAGCGGGATTCGCAGATACGCAGTATTTT. Translating it yields CASSPTNYRLAGFADTQYF.

J is TRBJ2-5 and V is TRBV19; D ambiguous. V was shortened by 1 base and J by 1 base, with 4 bases between the two germline ends. This CDR3 is 13 amino acids long. Germline CDR1 is LNHDA and CDR2 is SQIVND (reference sequence). CDR3 coding DNA: TGTGCCAGTAGTATAGCTGCCCAAGAGACCCAGTACTTC. Translating gives CASSIAAQETQYF.

This chain links TRBV11-2 with TRBJ1-2, with TRBD1 matching over 7 bases. Trimming at V came to 4 bases and at J to 2 bases, leaving 7 bases not matched to a gene. The V gene's germline CDR1 is SGHAT and CDR2 FQNNGV. CDR3 length equals 15 residues. The CDR3 region is CASSSIRGPNYGYTF. CDR3 nucleotide sequence: TGTGCCAGCAGCTCTATTAGGGGGCCAAACTATGGCTACACCTTC.

V is TRBV9 and J is TRBJ2-3; maybe TRBD2 (7 bases). The CDR3 has 15 residues. The V and J ends lost 0 bases and 0 bases respectively, with 8 bases between them. Germline loops: CDR1 SGDLS, CDR2 YYNGEE. The DNA for the CDR3 is TGTGCCAGCAGCGTAGGCGGGGGCAGCACAGATACGCAGTATTTT. This sequence encodes CASSVGGGSTDTQYF.

The CDR3 DNA is TGTGCCAGCACCTACAGGGAGGGTTTATATACGCAGTATTTT. Translating it yields CASTYREGLYTQYF. V and J are TRBV28 and TRBJ2-3; D is possibly TRBD2 (7 bases). With 7 bases removed from V and 7 bases from J, the gap between germline ends came to 18 bases. Germline V lookup: CDR1 MDHEN, CDR2 SYDVKM. This CDR3 spans 14 amino acids.

The chain joins TRBV28 to TRBJ2-4; no clear D. The germline CDR1 and CDR2 sequences are MDHEN and SYDVKM. Trimming removed 1 base from V and 6 bases from J, with 16 bases in between. CDR3 length equals 16 residues. Written as DNA, the CDR3 is TGTGCCAGCAGTTTATTTGGTAAGACAACCAGAAACATTCAGTACTTC. This sequence encodes CASSLFGKTTRNIQYF.

J is TRBJ1-2 and V is TRBV25-1, with D possibly being TRBD1 (5 bases). V was clipped by 4 bases and J by 4 bases, with 10 bases between them. CDR3 length: 13 residues. Germline V gene sequence: CDR1 MGHDK, CDR2 SYGVNS. Here the CDR3 DNA reads TGTGCCAGCAGTGTTGTCCAGGGCTATGGCTACACCTTC. This encodes CASSVVQGYGYTF.

CDR3 nucleotide sequence: TGTGCCAGCAGCGTAGGGTCCGGGGGGAGACAAGAGACCCAGTACTTC. As protein: CASSVGSGGRQETQYF. The chain carries TRBV9 and TRBJ2-5; 7 bases map to TRBD2. Trimming removed 0 bases from V and 2 bases from J; junction bases left unmatched: 7. The germline V gene encodes CDR1 SGDLS and CDR2 YYNGEE. The length of the CDR3 is 16 residues.

The CDR3, as DNA: TGCAGCGCCACCGAGTTTAATGAAAAACTGTTTTTT. Protein sequence: CSATEFNEKLFF. The chain links TRBV29-1 to TRBJ1-4; no clear D. This CDR3 is built from 12 residues. The germline gives CDR1 SQVTM, CDR2 ANQGSEA. Trimming stripped 7 bases from V and 4 bases from J, with 10 bases between. Drawing the rest from reference TRBV29-1 and TRBJ1-4, the complete variable domain is SAVISQKPSRDICQRGTSLTIQCQVDSQVTMMFWYRQQPGQSLTLIATANQGSEATYESGFVIDKFPISRPNLTFSTLTVSNMSPEDSSIYLCSATEFNEKLFFGSGTQLSVL.

This chain joins TRBV7-8 and TRBJ2-3, with a weak D call TRBD2 (5 bases). The germline CDR1 and CDR2 sequences are SGHVS and FQNEAQ. V was pared by 2 bases and J by 6 bases, with 12 bases between. The CDR3 contains 14 residues. The CDR3 sequence is CASSLILVKDTQYF. The CDR3 coding sequence is TGTGCCAGCAGCTTAATACTAGTTAAGGATACGCAGTATTTT.

This chain joins TRBV5-5 and TRBJ1-2, with no clear D. CDR3 length: 15 amino acids. Germline loops: CDR1 SGHKS, CDR2 YYEKEE (reference sequence). Between the trimmed V and J ends, which lost 2 bases and 8 bases, there was a span of 19 bases. CDR3 DNA: TGTGCCAGCAGCTTCGGATGGGAAGCACCTTTAGGCTACACCTTC. The encoded protein is CASSFGWEAPLGYTF. Complete variable domain (other parts from reference TRBV5-5 and TRBJ1-2): DAGVTQSPTHLIKTRGQQVTLRCSPISGHKSVSWYQQVLGQGPQFIFQYYEKEERGRGNFPDRFSARQFPNYSSELNVNALLLGDSALYLCASSFGWEAPLGYTFGSGTRLTVV.

The chain recombines TRBV9 with TRBJ2-1; D is possibly TRBD1 (6 bases). The CDR3 runs 14 residues. Germline loops: CDR1 SGDLS, CDR2 YYNGEE. V lost 6 bases to trimming and J lost 2 bases, with 12 bases between them. CDR3 sequence (DNA): TGTGCCAGCAACAGGGAAGGCGCCTACAATGAGCAGTTCTTC. Its protein product is CASNREGAYNEQFF.

This chain connects TRBV4-1 to TRBJ1-5; weak D call: TRBD1 (5 bases). This CDR3 spans 16 amino acids. V lost 0 bases to trimming and J lost 2 bases, with 11 bases between them. In germline, CDR1 is MGHRA, CDR2 YSYEKL. The CDR3: CASSQDGGIGNQPQHF. CDR3 nucleotides: TGCGCCAGCAGCCAAGATGGGGGAATTGGCAATCAGCCCCAGCATTTT.

The rearrangement joins TRBV11-2 to TRBJ2-5, with 7 bases aligning to TRBD2. Germline V gene data show CDR1 as SGHAT and CDR2 as FQNNGV. After removal of 4 bases from V and 4 bases from J, the junction contained 15 bases not matched to a gene. The CDR3 runs to 17 residues. The CDR3 region is CASSSSREALKGETQYF. The DNA for the CDR3 is TGTGCCAGCAGCTCGTCCCGGGAGGCCTTAAAGGGAGAGACCCAGTACTTC.

The chain combines TRBV10-3 with TRBJ1-1; 11 bases map to TRBD1. V was pared by 6 bases and J by 7 bases, with 7 bases of the junction left unmatched. The CDR3 consists of 14 residues. Germline lookup yields CDR1 ENHRY and CDR2 SYGVKD. This CDR3 is CAIRRDRGGFEAFF. The CDR3 DNA reads as TGTGCCATCAGGAGGGACAGGGGGGGATTTGAAGCTTTCTTT.